This T cell receptor beta chain is drawn from a study of early stage breast cancer tumors. Study-level background: ER+/PR+/HER2- status applied to about 70% of the 16 invasive breast tumors.

This CDR3 contains 13 residues. CDR1 is SGHRS, CDR2 YFSETQ, per germline. V lost 3 bases and J lost 2, with 8 bases in between. To note about this clone: Additional DNA sequences in this sample encode the identical CDR3.

Libraries were prepared by immunoSEQ multiplex PCR; TCRdb keeps only in-frame clonotypes and omits some of them. The sample contains fewer than 30,000 clones, 80% of which appear only once. The source is a person aged 55-75 years with breast cancer. Sequencing was done on a sample of blood. The genes are TRBV5-1 and TRBJ1-2, with a weak D call TRBD1 (5 bases). For the CDR3, the DNA is TGCGCCAGCAGCTCTGGACAAAACTATGGCTACACCTTC. Protein: CASSSGQNYGYTF.